Described below is a single T cell receptor beta chain sequence and its context. This clone occurred many times. It lacks a known antigen. The read ends 3 residues before the CDR3 terminus; that terminus is restored from the germline J gene. In the germline V gene, CDR1 corresponds to SGHAT and CDR2 to FQNNGV. CDR3 length: 12 amino acids, cysteine to phenylalanine. Of the CDR3's DNA, 27 bases were read; they are in frame from base 1. This entry is derived from a study of T cell clonality in common variable immunodeficiency (dated by TCRdb to between 2014 and 2017). Broad study findings and their caveats: The authors noted that sequencing repertoires of T cell subpopulations would be needed to clarify what caused the increased clonality in CVID. Even though DNA input was the same, control samples had an average of about 80,000 unique sequences each, compared with roughly 30,000 in CVID samples. Fewer deletions and N-nucleotide insertions were reportedly observed in CVID TCRbeta sequences, and highly modified clones with 13 or more V deletions were reportedly absent from CVID TCRbeta sequences. Compared with healthy controls, CVID subjects showed increased TCRbeta clonality (t-test p = 0.018), a feature most characteristic of about a third of subjects. Patient heterogeneity within the CVID cohort put limits on correlating repertoire features with clinical complications. Healthy controls shared more TCRbeta clones with each other than CVID subjects shared among themselves (p < 0.0001).

Both CVID patients and healthy controls were predominantly of Caucasian heritage. From each donor, about 5 to 8 ml of heparinized peripheral whole blood was collected. Genomic DNA from adults with common variable immune deficiency (CVID) and from healthy adult controls was the source for sequencing TCRbeta CDR3 repertoires. There were approximately 22 healthy adult volunteers in the control group (12 female and 10 male), ranging in age from about 23 to 66 years, with a mean age of about 32. Diluted blood was density-centrifuged over Hypaque 1077 or Ficoll-Paque to isolate peripheral blood mononuclear cells. Genomic DNA was obtained from unsorted mononuclear cells using either Qiagen column purification or a centrifugation-based method. CVID samples and control samples contributed equivalent amounts of genomic DNA as sequencing input. For every sample, a 60 bp segment covering the rearranged TCRbeta CDR3 region was amplified and then sequenced. The immunoSEQ assay, a bias-corrected multiplex PCR with high-throughput sequencing, was employed for TCRbeta amplification. The source study handled its data this way. Every unique nucleotide sequence was considered a clone and was annotated with V, D and J genes, copy number and frequency. Sequences were labeled productive if in frame, and non-productive if out of frame or containing stop codons. As previously described, clonality was computed from Shannon's entropy. Mean CDR3 Kyte-Doolittle hydropathy was derived from the predicted amino acid sequences of productive clones. The R hclust function was used to hierarchically cluster scaled V gene usage with Manhattan distance and complete linkage. To assess clone sharing by CDR3 amino acid sequence, 12 repertoires per group were resampled over 100 rounds. The repertoires were searched for around 65 published EBV-specific and roughly 240 published CMV-specific TCRbeta sequences. After a couple of CVID samples that produced fewer than 10,000 sequences were dropped from the analysis, a few dozen CVID repertoires remained. The table comes from immuneACCESS by way of TCRdb, which keeps in-frame sequences with V and J called. Part of the clones is missing from these tables; in studies checked, under half for an unresolved V gene and the rest for unknown reasons. The V and J calls and clone size were taken over from that table, and D and trimming were inferred from the DNA. Here the sample lists about 55,000 clones, none seen once only. The ten largest clonotypes hold approximately 0.84% of the sample.

Sequencing used peripheral blood mononuclear cells. The sequence joins TRBV11-2 to TRBJ2-4; 8 of the junction bases match TRBD1. The clonotype originates from a person between 18 and 69 years old in good health. CDR3 DNA (partial): TGTGCCAGCAGCTCGGGACAGGCATAT. Its protein product is CASSSGQAY. The full CDR3 protein reads CASSSGQAYQYF.